The 24 T cell receptor beta chains below come from one sample, sequenced in a study of T-cell reconstitution after alpha-beta-depleted transplantation in children. Unique molecular identifiers tagged the TCRbeta library. TCRdb re-derived calls from the PCR reads in MiXCR, one entry per CDR3 protein. The repertoire holds roughly 180,000 distinct CDR3 sequences, with approximately 14% as singletons. The material was PBMCs from the stem cell graft donor, obtained from the stem cell graft. The receptors here all came from a human donor who donated a stem cell graft to a child with acute lymphoblastic leukemia.

At least ten counts were recorded for this clonotype. The chain employs TRBV18 and TRBJ2-7; a weak D match, TRBD1 (5 bases). Per the germline V gene, CDR1 is KGHSH and CDR2 is LQKENI. This CDR3 contains 14 residues. Trimming left V 3 bases short and J 1 base short, with 10 bases between. DNA for the CDR3: TGTGCCAGCTCACCTTGGCAGGGTTCCTACGAGCAGTACTTC. Protein: CASSPWQGSYEQYF.

The chain joins TRBV30 to TRBJ2-3; D assignment may be TRBD1 or TRBD2 (5 bases each). Germline V gene lookup returns CDR1 GTSNPN and CDR2 SVGIG (reference sequence). This CDR3 has 14 residues. Trimming pared 0 bases from V and 3 bases from J, leaving 10 bases between. The CDR3, as DNA: TGTGCCTGGAGTGTCCAAGGGGAGACAGATACGCAGTATTTT. This encodes CAWSVQGETDTQYF.

This clonotype was observed many times. The chain carries TRBV20-1 and TRBJ2-1; 10 positions match TRBD2. Germline V gene sequence: CDR1 DFQATT, CDR2 SNEGSKA (reference sequence). J lost 0 bases, V lost 5 bases, and 4 bases had no gene match. This CDR3 has 15 residues. CDR3 residues: CSAPSGSRSYNEQFF. The CDR3 region has the DNA TGCAGTGCTCCTAGCGGGAGCCGCTCCTACAATGAGCAGTTCTTC.

This clonotype was found many times. The chain combines TRBV5-1 with TRBJ1-2; 9 nucleotides agree with TRBD1. The CDR3 is 17 residues long. Germline CDR1 is SGHRS and CDR2 is YFSETQ. After removal of 0 bases from V and 7 bases from J, the junction contained 13 bases not matched to a gene. CDR3 nucleotides: TGCGCCAGCAGCTTGGAGGGACAGGGTAATTCTAACGGTGGCTACACCTTC. It encodes CASSLEGQGNSNGGYTF.

This clonotype occurred many times. The CDR3 DNA reads TGTGCCAGCAGCCGATCCGGCTGGGAGACAGATACGCAGTATTTT. Amino acid sequence: CASSRSGWETDTQYF. The J gene is TRBJ2-3, the V gene TRBV11-1; a weak D match, TRBD2 (5 bases). V lost 5 bases to trimming and J lost 3 bases, with 15 bases between them. The CDR3 sequence is 15 residues long. Germline values: CDR1 SGHAT, CDR2 FQDESV (reference sequence).

This clonotype was seen at least ten times. V gene TRBV20-1 combines with J gene TRBJ2-1; D is unresolved. CDR1 and CDR2 from the germline V gene are DFQATT and SNEGSKA (reference sequence). V was pared by 3 bases and J by 1 base, with 10 bases between. The length of the CDR3 is 14 residues. Here the CDR3 reads CSASAETSYNEQFF. The CDR3, as DNA: TGCAGTGCTAGCGCAGAGACATCCTACAATGAGCAGTTCTTC.

This clonotype was observed at least ten times. The chain is built from TRBV6-1 and TRBJ2-7, with D unresolved. Trimming removed 6 bases at V and 3 bases at J, with 9 bases between. The CDR3 consists of 12 residues. Germline CDR1 MNHNS, CDR2 SASEGT. For the CDR3, the DNA is TGTGCCAGCAGCCCTTCTGGCTACGAGCAGTACTTC. Translating gives CASSPSGYEQYF.

At least ten counts were recorded for this clonotype. The chain recombines TRBV5-5 with TRBJ2-2, with 9 bases that match TRBD1. Germline V CDR1 and CDR2: SGHKS, YYEKEE (reference sequence). V shed 4 bases and J 0 bases; nucleotides not matched to a gene: 1. The CDR3 length is 15 residues. CDR3 DNA sequence: TGTGCCAGCAGCCGGACAGGGGCGAACACCGGGGAGCTGTTTTTT. Its protein is CASSRTGANTGELFF.

The chain joins TRBV19 to TRBJ2-7; 9 bases match TRBD1. Trimming took 4 bases from V and 3 from J; bases not matched to a gene: 4. This CDR3 has 14 amino acids. CDR1 is LNHDA, CDR2 SQIVND, per germline (reference sequence). CDR3 DNA: TGTGCCAGTAGTACAACGGGACAGGGCTACGAGCAGTACTTC. It codes for CASSTTGQGYEQYF. Based on the CDR3 plus reference TRBV19 and TRBJ2-7, the full variable domain is DGGITQSPKYLFRKEGQNVTLSCEQNLNHDAMYWYRQDPGQGLRLIYYSQIVNDFQKGDIAEGYSVSREKKESFPLTVTSAQKNPTAFYLCASSTTGQGYEQYFGPGTRLTVT.

This clonotype was detected ten times or more. CDR3 DNA: TGTGCCAGCAGCGTAGGAGGGGGCGGGTACGAGCAGTACTTC. It translates to CASSVGGGGYEQYF. The rearrangement links TRBV9 to TRBJ2-7; TRBD1 matches at 7 bases. This CDR3 is built from 14 residues. From germline, CDR1 is SGDLS and CDR2 YYNGEE. The V segment lost 0 bases and the J segment 4 bases; nucleotides outside the gene matches: 4. The complete variable domain, with remaining parts taken from reference TRBV9 and TRBJ2-7, reads DSGVTQTPKHLITATGQRVTLRCSPRSGDLSVYWYQQSLDQGLQFLIQYYNGEERAKGNILERFSAQQFPDLHSELNLSSLELGDSALYFCASSVGGGGYEQYFGPGTRLTVT.

On this clonotype: Relative to the germline gene, one junction end is altered; a read error may explain this. The V gene is TRBV20-1, the J gene TRBJ1-1; D remains ambiguous. The CDR3 loop spans 16 amino acids. Germline V gives CDR1 DFQATT, CDR2 SNEGSKA (reference sequence). As DNA, the CDR3 is TGCATTGCTAGAGATCCGGGGTTGAGGAGGGTCCCTGAAGCTTTCTTT. It specifies CIARDPGLRRVPEAFF.

This clonotype has a count of ten or more. This sequence joins TRBV7-9 and TRBJ1-1; D unclear. The CDR3 runs 12 residues. Germline loops: CDR1 SEHNR, CDR2 FQNEAQ (reference sequence). The ends were cut back, 5 bases at V and 5 bases at J, with 9 bases in the middle. CDR3 DNA sequence: TGTGCCAGCAGCCCCAGTTGGACTGAAGCTTTCTTT. Protein: CASSPSWTEAFF. The full variable domain, its missing parts supplied by reference TRBV7-9 and TRBJ1-1, is DTGVSQNPRHKITKRGQNVTFRCDPISEHNRLYWYRQTLGQGPEFLTYFQNEAQLEKSRLLSDRFSAERPKGSFSTLEIQRTEQGDSAMYLCASSPSWTEAFFGQGTRLTVV.

This rearrangement joins TRBV5-1 to TRBJ1-1, with 11 bases matching TRBD1. Losses at the gene ends were 4 bases for V and 6 bases for J; bases not matched to a gene: 11. The length of the CDR3 is 16 residues. Germline lookup yields CDR1 SGHRS and CDR2 YFSETQ. The CDR3 DNA reads TGCGCCAGCAGCGTGGGACCAGGACAGGGGGCCGCTGAAGCTTTCTTT. This encodes CASSVGPGQGAAEAFF.

This clonotype occurred many times. V is TRBV5-1 and J is TRBJ1-4; 7 bases align to TRBD1. This CDR3 is built from 15 residues. In germline, CDR1 is SGHRS, CDR2 YFSETQ. V lost 1 base to trimming and J lost 7 bases; unmatched junction nucleotides: 7. CDR3 in DNA: TGCGCCAGCAGCTTGAGGAGACAGGGAGGTGAAAAACTGTTTTTT. It translates to CASSLRRQGGEKLFF.

In its sample, this clonotype was seen many times. The V and J genes are TRBV5-1 and TRBJ2-3; 8 bases match TRBD1. V lost 0 bases, J lost 3 bases, and 3 bases stayed unmatched. The length of the CDR3 is 15 residues. Germline loops: CDR1 SGHRS, CDR2 YFSETQ. DNA for the CDR3: TGCGCCAGCAGCTTGGGACAGGGGCAGACAGATACGCAGTATTTT. Translation gives CASSLGQGQTDTQYF.

This clonotype was picked up many times. The J gene is TRBJ2-3, the V gene TRBV12-3 or TRBV12-4; D gene uncertain. This CDR3 has 15 residues. The germline V and J ends were trimmed by 7 bases and 3 bases, with 17 bases remaining between them. For the CDR3, the DNA is TGTGCCAGCACCACAAGCCGGTCTAGGACAGATACGCAGTATTTT. It translates to CASTTSRSRTDTQYF.

Of note for this clonotype: A read error may produce the germline difference seen at one junction end. The chain uses TRBV7-9 and TRBJ2-5; a weak D match, TRBD1 (5 bases). Germline V gene sequence: CDR1 SEHNR, CDR2 FQNEAQ (reference sequence). This CDR3 spans 15 amino acids. CDR3 in amino acids: CASRLRGRDQETQYF. Written as DNA, the CDR3 is TGTGCCAGCCGCTTACGAGGCAGGGACCAAGAGACCCAGTACTTC.

The chain uses TRBV7-8 and TRBJ2-3; 9 bases match TRBD2. The CDR3 runs 19 residues. Germline V gene data show CDR1 as SGHVS and CDR2 as FQNEAQ. J lost 4 bases, V lost 1 base, and 15 bases had no gene match. For the CDR3, the DNA is TGTGCCAGCAGCTTAGATTTAGCGGGGGACCCCCTGGGGGCAGATACGCAGTATTTT. Amino acid sequence: CASSLDLAGDPLGADTQYF.

The chain joins TRBV18 to TRBJ2-4; 7 bases match TRBD1. Germline CDR1 KGHSH, CDR2 LQKENI. The CDR3 length is 14 residues. Germline trimming cut 2 bases from V and 8 bases from J; bases unmatched to any gene: 6. CDR3 loop: CASSPLQGIDIQYF. CDR3 DNA: TGTGCCAGCTCACCATTACAGGGGATAGACATTCAGTACTTC.

This clonotype was detected only a few times. The rearrangement uses TRBV20-1 and TRBJ1-1; 8 nucleotides line up with TRBD1. V lost 0 bases and J lost 1; bases outside the gene matches: 4. Germline assignment: CDR1 DFQATT and CDR2 SNEGSKA (reference sequence). The CDR3 contains 15 residues. The CDR3 region has the DNA TGCAGTGCTAGAGACCAGACAGGGGAGAACACTGAAGCTTTCTTT. Translation gives CSARDQTGENTEAFF.

The CDR3 nucleotides are TGTGCCAGCAGTCCTAGACCCGGGGAGCTGTTTTTT. As protein: CASSPRPGELFF. The chain combines TRBV28 with TRBJ2-2, with D unclear. CDR3 length: 12 residues. V was shortened by 5 bases and J by 6 bases, with 7 bases between the two germline ends. CDR1 and CDR2 from the germline V gene are MDHEN and SYDVKM.

This clonotype showed up many times. The rearrangement joins TRBV18 to TRBJ2-3, with a tentative D call TRBD2 (5 bases). This CDR3 has 15 amino acids. The germline V gene has CDR1 KGHSH and CDR2 LQKENI. V lost 3 bases to trimming and J lost 2 bases, with 12 bases between them. The CDR3 sequence: CASSPSRGDTDTQYF. The DNA for the CDR3 is TGTGCCAGCTCACCCTCTCGGGGAGACACAGATACGCAGTATTTT.

The DNA for the CDR3 is TGTGCCAGCAGTTGGGGACTAGCGGCCGGGGAGCTGTTTTTT. Translation: CASSWGLAAGELFF. The rearrangement links TRBV6-5 to TRBJ2-2; the match to TRBD2 covers 11 bases. Unmatched junction bases numbered 1, after V lost 4 bases and J lost 6 bases. This CDR3 spans 14 amino acids. CDR1 and CDR2 (germline): MNHEY, SVGAGI.

This rearrangement joins TRBV20-1 to TRBJ1-1, with D uncertain. The CDR3 spans 14 residues. The V end was cut by 1 base, the J end by 4 bases, with 13 bases between. Germline V gene data show CDR1 as DFQATT and CDR2 as SNEGSKA (reference sequence). The CDR3 DNA reads TGCAGTGCTAGAGCGTTCGATCAGGTCACTGAAGCTTTCTTT. It translates to CSARAFDQVTEAFF.